Each of the 9 T cell receptor beta chains below was sequenced from the same sample in a study of HIV-infected patients and healthy controls. TCRdb used MiXCR to reprocess the 5' RACE reads, holding one entry per CDR3 protein. Here the sample spans around 62,000 distinct CDR3 sequences, 15% to 20% being singletons. The material sequenced was CD4+ T cells from blood. These receptors were collected from a human donor in good health.

This clonotype was found a few times. The chain links TRBV19 to TRBJ2-4; maybe TRBD1 (6 bases). Trimming pared 4 bases from V and 1 base from J, leaving 14 bases between. This CDR3 contains 16 residues. Germline V gene data show CDR1 as LNHDA and CDR2 as SQIVND (reference sequence). This CDR3 reads CASSTRTQGAKNIQYF. CDR3 DNA: TGTGCCAGTAGTACCCGAACCCAGGGGGCCAAAAACATTCAGTACTTC.

The chain combines TRBV20-1 with TRBJ2-3, with 16 positions matching TRBD2. The V gene's germline CDR1 is DFQATT and CDR2 SNEGSKA (reference sequence). The CDR3 contains 19 residues. J gave up 4 bases and V 1 base, and 11 bases lay outside the gene matches. CDR3 in DNA: TGCAGTGCTAGAGGATCGGGACTAGCGGGGGGGCCGGTGTCAGATACGCAGTATTTT. Translated: CSARGSGLAGGPVSDTQYF.

This clonotype occurred a few times. The chain is built from TRBV7-2 and TRBJ1-1; D gene ambiguous. CDR1 is SGHTA, CDR2 FQGNSA, per germline. V was clipped by 1 base and J by 5 bases, with 5 bases between them. The CDR3 totals 12 residues. The DNA of the CDR3 is TGTGCCAGCAGCTTAGTACAGACTGAAGCTTTCTTT. This encodes CASSLVQTEAFF.

In its sample, this clonotype was seen a few times. The CDR3 reads CASSRGQGVRTDTQYF. The CDR3 DNA reads as TGTGCCAGCAGCCGGGGGCAGGGGGTGCGCACAGATACGCAGTATTTT. This chain links TRBV11-3 with TRBJ2-3, with D perhaps TRBD1 (7 bases). The CDR3 totals 16 residues. The V end lost 5 bases, the J end lost 1 base, and 16 bases lay between the germline ends. Per germline, CDR1 SGHNT and CDR2 YENEEA.

This clonotype was picked up many times. This chain joins TRBV6-8 and TRBJ2-7; TRBD1 aligns across 7 bases. Looked up from germline, CDR1 is MNHGY and CDR2 is SAAAGT. This CDR3 contains 15 residues. Losses at the gene ends were 0 bases for V and 3 bases for J; bases not matched to a gene: 5. The CDR3 bases are TGTGCCAGCAGTTACTCGAGAGGGGGCTTCTACGAGCAGTACTTC. As protein: CASSYSRGGFYEQYF.

This clonotype was observed a few times. The chain joins TRBV12-3 or TRBV12-4 to TRBJ2-1; no definite D call. Trimming shortened V by 3 bases and J by 9 bases, and 9 bases separated the two germline ends. This CDR3 has 12 amino acids. The CDR3 loop is CASSLVLTEQFF. Written as DNA, the CDR3 is TGTGCCAGCAGTTTGGTTCTTACTGAGCAGTTCTTC.

This clonotype was recorded at least ten times. This chain links TRBV11-2 with TRBJ2-3; D might be TRBD1 or TRBD2, each matching 5 bases. This CDR3 spans 16 amino acids. V was pared by 1 base and J by 1 base, with 12 bases between. Germline CDR1 is SGHAT and CDR2 is FQNNGV. This CDR3 reads CASSLALGDRTDTQYF. In DNA, the CDR3 is TGTGCCAGCAGCTTAGCGCTCGGGGACCGCACAGATACGCAGTATTTT.

The chain couples TRBV20-1 to TRBJ1-3; D is unclear. Deletions cut 0 bases from V and 0 bases from J, with 12 bases between. In germline, CDR1 is DFQATT, CDR2 SNEGSKA (reference sequence). CDR3 length: 16 residues. The CDR3 coding sequence is TGCAGTGCTAGAGATCTGTACGCAGGCTCTGGAAACACCATATATTTT. Translated, it gives CSARDLYAGSGNTIYF.

The chain employs TRBV6-6 and TRBJ1-1, with 8 bases fitting TRBD1. The germline V gene encodes CDR1 MNHNY and CDR2 SVGAGI (reference sequence). The V and J ends lost 2 bases and 5 bases, in that order; junction bases with no gene match: 10. The CDR3 contains 16 residues. CDR3 bases: TGTGCCAGCAGTTACCGTTCAGGGGGCAAGGGGACTGAAGCTTTCTTT. Its translation: CASSYRSGGKGTEAFF.